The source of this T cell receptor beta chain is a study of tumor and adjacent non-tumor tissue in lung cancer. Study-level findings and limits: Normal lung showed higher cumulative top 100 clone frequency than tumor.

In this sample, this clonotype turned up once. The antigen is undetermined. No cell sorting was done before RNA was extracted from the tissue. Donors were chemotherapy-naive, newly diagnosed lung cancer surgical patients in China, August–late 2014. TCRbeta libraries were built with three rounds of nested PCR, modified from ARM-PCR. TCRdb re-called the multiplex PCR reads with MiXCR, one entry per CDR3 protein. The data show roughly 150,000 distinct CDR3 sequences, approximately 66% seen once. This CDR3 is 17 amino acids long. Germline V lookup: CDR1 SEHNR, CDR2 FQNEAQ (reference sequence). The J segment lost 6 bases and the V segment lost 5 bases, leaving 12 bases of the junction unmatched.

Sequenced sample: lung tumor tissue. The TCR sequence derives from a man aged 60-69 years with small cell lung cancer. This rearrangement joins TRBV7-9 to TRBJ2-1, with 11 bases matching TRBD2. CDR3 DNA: TGTGCCAGCAGCCCCCACAGACAGACTAGCGGGACCAATGAGCAGTTCTTC. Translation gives CASSPHRQTSGTNEQFF. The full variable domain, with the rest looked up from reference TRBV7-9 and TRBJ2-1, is DTGVSQNPRHKITKRGQNVTFRCDPISEHNRLYWYRQTLGQGPEFLTYFQNEAQLEKSRLLSDRFSAERPKGSFSTLEIQRTEQGDSAMYLCASSPHRQTSGTNEQFFGPGTRLTVL.